Listed here is a single T cell receptor (beta chain). The source of the sample is a study of cytomegalovirus exposure and HLA in healthy donors. PCR employed 60 Vbeta and 13 Jbeta primers. Using immunoSEQ multiplex PCR, the repertoire was profiled, and TCRdb retains in-frame clones only, with some absent. In the table there are 150,000 to 200,000 clones, 75% to 85% of which are singletons. The source of this sequence is a woman aged 50 to 60 in good health and CMV-seropositive. Sequenced material: PBMCs.

CDR3 residues: CASSLDAGGRETQYF. For the CDR3, the DNA is TGTGCCAGCAGCTTAGACGCAGGGGGCAGGGAGACCCAGTACTTC. The rearrangement links TRBV7-6 to TRBJ2-5; 8 bases map to TRBD1. Germline V gene sequence: CDR1 SGHVS, CDR2 FNYEAQ. The CDR3 is 15 amino acids. V shed 1 base and J 5 bases; nucleotides not matched to a gene: 6. Filled out from reference TRBV7-6 and TRBJ2-5, the complete variable domain reads GAGVSQSPRYKVTKRGQDVALRCDPISGHVSLYWYRQALGQGPEFLTYFNYEAQQDKSGLPNDRFSAERPEGSISTLTIQRTEQRDSAMYRCASSLDAGGRETQYFGPGTRLLVL.